This entry lists 10 T cell receptor beta chains sequenced from one sample in a study of T cell responses to AZD1222 COVID-19 vaccine. Here immunoSEQ multiplex PCR was the method, and the copy in TCRdb shows in-frame clones only, minus some. The table includes around 140,000 clones, 93% detected once. The specimen was peripheral blood, collected on day 0 of AZD1222 vaccination. These receptor sequences come from an adult in good health.

The chain uses TRBV6-2 or TRBV6-3 and TRBJ2-7; 8 bases match TRBD1. The germline V gene encodes CDR1 MNHEY and CDR2 SVGEGT. The CDR3 spans 13 residues. J lost 3 bases, V lost 4 bases, and 2 bases had no gene match. CDR3: CASSSDRDYEQYF. CDR3 DNA sequence: TGTGCCAGCAGTTCGGACAGGGACTACGAGCAGTACTTC.

This clone has just a few counts. The chain joins TRBV7-9 to TRBJ2-2; possibly TRBD1 or TRBD2 for D (5 bases each). Trimming cost V 5 bases and J 0 bases, with 13 bases left between them. CDR1 is SEHNR and CDR2 is FQNEAQ in the germline V gene (reference sequence). This CDR3 is 16 amino acids long. CDR3 in amino acids: CASSKTWGPNTGELFF. The CDR3 DNA sequence: TGTGCCAGCAGCAAGACCTGGGGACCGAACACCGGGGAGCTGTTTTTT.

This clone was detected only once. The chain employs TRBV30 and TRBJ2-7; 9 nucleotides match TRBD1. Trimming removed 3 bases from V and 5 bases from J; junction bases left unmatched: 5. The CDR3 is 13 amino acids. Germline V gene lookup returns CDR1 GTSNPN and CDR2 SVGIG (reference sequence). The CDR3 coding sequence is TGTGCCTGGAGGGGACAGGGTTTTAACGAGCAGTACTTC. Its protein product is CAWRGQGFNEQYF.

The chain combines TRBV4-3 with TRBJ1-2; 8 nucleotides align to TRBD1. Trimming took 0 bases from V and 8 from J; bases not matched to a gene: 11. The CDR3 runs to 16 residues. CDR1 is LGHNA, CDR2 YSLEER, per germline. In DNA form, the CDR3 reads TGCGCCAGCAGCCAAGAGGGGGACAGGTCCTCGGGGGGCTACACCTTC. Its protein product is CASSQEGDRSSGGYTF.

The chain is built from TRBV7-2 and TRBJ1-6; no reliable D call. V lost 3 bases to trimming and J lost 0 bases, with 9 bases between them. CDR1 SGHTA and CDR2 FQGNSA come from the germline V gene. The CDR3 covers 16 residues. The chain's CDR3 is CASSFRRSSYNSPLHF. The CDR3 nucleotides read TGTGCCAGCAGCTTCCGCAGGAGCTCCTATAATTCACCCCTCCACTTT.

This chain links TRBV21-1 with TRBJ2-7. TRBV21-1 is noted as a pseudogene. The CDR3 totals 15 residues. The CDR3 region has the DNA TGTGCCAGCAGCAAAGATCCCCAAAAAAGCTACGAGCAGTACTTC. Translating gives CASSKDPQKSYEQYF.

This chain joins TRBV10-3 and TRBJ2-1, with 8 bases lining up with TRBD2. Per germline, CDR1 ENHRY and CDR2 SYGVKD. Trimming at V came to 7 bases and at J to 6 bases, leaving 8 bases not matched to a gene. The CDR3 runs 14 residues. The CDR3 is CAINPAGAINEQFF. CDR3 DNA: TGTGCCATCAACCCAGCGGGAGCCATCAATGAGCAGTTCTTC.

The count of this clone is one. The V call is TRBV6-5, the J call TRBJ1-5, with D possibly TRBD1 on 6 matching bases. CDR1 and CDR2 (germline): MNHEY, SVGAGI. This CDR3 is built from 13 residues. Trimming removed 7 bases at V and 7 bases at J, with 14 bases between. The CDR3 protein is CASNIAGGQPQHF. CDR3 bases: TGTGCCAGCAATATCGCCGGGGGCCAGCCCCAGCATTTT.

CDR3 DNA: TGTGCCAGCAGCGCCCAGGGGGGGGACTTTGACTATGGCTACACCTTC. Translation: CASSAQGGDFDYGYTF. This chain joins TRBV9 and TRBJ1-2; 7 bases fit TRBD1. The V gene end was trimmed by 3 bases and the J gene end by 3 bases; junction bases not matched to a gene: 11. The CDR3 loop spans 16 amino acids. Per the germline V gene, CDR1 is SGDLS and CDR2 is YYNGEE.

This chain uses TRBV7-9 with TRBJ1-2; the match to TRBD1 covers 7 bases. Germline V gives CDR1 SEHNR, CDR2 FQNEAQ (reference sequence). V lost 4 bases to trimming and J lost 8 bases; unmatched junction nucleotides: 16. The length of the CDR3 is 16 residues. CDR3 coding DNA: TGTGCCAGCAGCTCCCATCCTGGGGACAGTCAAGGGGGCTACACCTTC. This translates into CASSSHPGDSQGGYTF.